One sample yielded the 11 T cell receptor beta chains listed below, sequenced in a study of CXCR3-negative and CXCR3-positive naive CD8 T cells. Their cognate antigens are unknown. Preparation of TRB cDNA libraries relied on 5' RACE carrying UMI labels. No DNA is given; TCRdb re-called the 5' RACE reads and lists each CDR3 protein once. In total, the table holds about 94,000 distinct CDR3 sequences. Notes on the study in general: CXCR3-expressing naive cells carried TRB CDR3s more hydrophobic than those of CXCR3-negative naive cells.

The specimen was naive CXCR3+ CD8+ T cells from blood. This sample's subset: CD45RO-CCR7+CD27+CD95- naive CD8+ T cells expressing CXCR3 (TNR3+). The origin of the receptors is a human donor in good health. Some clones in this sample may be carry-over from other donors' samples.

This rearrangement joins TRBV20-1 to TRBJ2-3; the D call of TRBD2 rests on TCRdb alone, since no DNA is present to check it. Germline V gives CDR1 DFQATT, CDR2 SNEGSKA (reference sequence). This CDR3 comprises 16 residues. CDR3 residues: CSARAKAGGGTDTQYF.

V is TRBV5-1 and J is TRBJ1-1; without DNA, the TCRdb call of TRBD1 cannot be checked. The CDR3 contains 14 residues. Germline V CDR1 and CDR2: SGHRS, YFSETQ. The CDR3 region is CASSPGQENTEAFF.

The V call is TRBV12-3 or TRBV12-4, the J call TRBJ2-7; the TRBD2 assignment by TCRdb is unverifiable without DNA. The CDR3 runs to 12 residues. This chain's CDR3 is CASSSGGREQYF.

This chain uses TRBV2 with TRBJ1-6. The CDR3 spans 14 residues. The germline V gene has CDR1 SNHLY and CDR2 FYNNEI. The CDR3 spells CASSDGVGNSPLHF.

CDR3: CASSQDWIRESTNYEQYF. The chain carries TRBV4-2 and TRBJ2-7; TCRdb's D call, TRBD1, is unchecked because there is no DNA. The CDR3 covers 18 residues. Looked up from germline, CDR1 is LGHNA and CDR2 is YNFKEQ.

This CDR3 is CASSYRDRRQTGELFF. This chain connects TRBV7-8 to TRBJ2-2; absent DNA, TCRdb's TRBD1 call cannot be checked. Germline-derived CDR1 and CDR2 are SGHVS and FQNEAQ. The CDR3 extends over 16 amino acids.

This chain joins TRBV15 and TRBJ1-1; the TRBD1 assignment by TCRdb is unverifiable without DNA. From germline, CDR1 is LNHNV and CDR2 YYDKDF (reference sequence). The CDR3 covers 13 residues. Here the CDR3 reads CATSEDWGSEAFF.

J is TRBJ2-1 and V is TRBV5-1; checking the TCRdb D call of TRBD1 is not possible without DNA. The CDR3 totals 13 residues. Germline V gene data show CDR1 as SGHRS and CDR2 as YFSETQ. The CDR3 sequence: CAGSLPGNNEQFF.

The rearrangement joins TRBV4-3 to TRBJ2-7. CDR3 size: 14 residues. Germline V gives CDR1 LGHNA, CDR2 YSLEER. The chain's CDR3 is CASSQDLYIYEQYF.

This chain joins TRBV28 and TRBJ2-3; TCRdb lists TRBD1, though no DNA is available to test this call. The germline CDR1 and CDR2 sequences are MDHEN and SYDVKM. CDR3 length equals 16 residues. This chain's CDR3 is CASSLRGQGGIDTQYF.

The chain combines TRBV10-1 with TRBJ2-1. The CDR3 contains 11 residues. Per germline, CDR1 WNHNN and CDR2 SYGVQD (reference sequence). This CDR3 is CASSEDNEQFF.